This T cell receptor beta chain comes out of a study of blood T cell repertoires in COVID-19. Study-wide context: COVID-19 samples, acute and convalescent, were from the United States, Italy and Spain. Sources were T cells, B-cell-depleted T cells, or PBMCs; the material itself was cDNA or gDNA.

Per the original methods: Amplification of reference gene primers provided the estimated nucleated cell counts. Measured with immunoSEQ multiplex PCR; TCRdb has only the in-frame clones, and not every one. V, J and clone size reflect that table, while D and trimming were determined from the DNA. Of about 200,000 clones in the sample, about 93% are singletons; the top ten hold 0.53%. The length of the CDR3 is 14 residues. From germline, CDR1 is MGHRA and CDR2 YSYEKL. Trimming pared 0 bases from V and 8 bases from J, leaving 13 bases between. The rearrangement links TRBV4-1 to TRBJ1-2; D might be TRBD1 (5 bases). The sequence was obtained from a man aged 45-60 years with acute or convalescent COVID-19. Material: peripheral blood. Written as DNA, the CDR3 is TGCGCCAGCAGCCAAGACAGGGCGACGTGGGGCTACACCTTC. Its translation is CASSQDRATWGYTF.